One sample yielded the 24 T cell receptor beta chains listed below, sequenced in a study of early T cells in non-severe SARS-CoV-2 infection. From the 5' RACE reads, TCRdb called clonotypes with MiXCR, one entry per CDR3 protein. Of 55,000 or so distinct CDR3 sequences in the sample, under 15% were seen once. Sequencing input: whole blood. The receptors were sampled from an adult who was a healthcare worker with PCR-confirmed SARS-CoV-2 infection or an uninfected control (not recorded which).

Only a few counts were recorded for this clonotype. This chain links TRBV12-3 or TRBV12-4 with TRBJ2-2; D unclear. Trimming left V 5 bases short and J 4 bases short, with 8 bases between. This CDR3 is built from 13 residues. CDR3 sequence reads: CASSPDGTGELFF. The CDR3 region has the DNA TGTGCCAGCAGTCCGGACGGCACCGGGGAGCTGTTTTTT.

The CDR3: CASSLEDRENTEAFF. The CDR3 DNA reads TGTGCCAGCTCACTAGAGGACAGGGAGAACACTGAAGCTTTCTTT. This chain uses TRBV18 with TRBJ1-1; TRBD1 aligns across 8 bases. With V trimmed by 4 bases and J by 1 base, 5 bases remained unmatched. The CDR3 covers 15 residues. CDR1 and CDR2 from the germline V gene are KGHSH and LQKENI.

Comments on this clonotype: A junction end diverges from the germline sequence, so it may reflect a read error. V gene TRBV7-7 combines with J gene TRBJ2-1, with a possible D match to TRBD1 (7 bases). Germline V gene sequence: CDR1 SSHAT, CDR2 FNYEAQ (reference sequence). This CDR3 has 16 amino acids. CDR3 in amino acids: CASSLALQGGVDEQFF. The CDR3 bases are TGTGCTAGCAGCTTAGCCCTCCAGGGGGGAGTCGATGAGCAGTTCTTC.

The rearrangement links TRBV11-2 to TRBJ2-7, with D hard to call. Germline V gene sequence: CDR1 SGHAT, CDR2 FQNNGV. The CDR3 has 14 residues. Trimming cost V 5 bases and J 3 bases, with 14 bases left between them. CDR3 sequence (DNA): TGTGCCAGCAGCCGCTCTCAAGACTTCTACGAGCAGTACTTC. Translated: CASSRSQDFYEQYF.

This chain uses TRBV25-1 with TRBJ1-3; no clear D gene. Germline CDR1 is MGHDK and CDR2 is SYGVNS. V was trimmed by 10 bases and J by 0 bases, leaving 16 bases between them. This CDR3 comprises 15 residues. This CDR3 reads CATSGEGFSGNTIYF. The CDR3, as DNA: TGTGCCACCTCGGGAGAGGGCTTCTCTGGAAACACCATATATTTT.

This rearrangement joins TRBV6-5 to TRBJ2-5, with D perhaps matching TRBD2 (6 bases). V was clipped by 7 bases and J by 0 bases, with 9 bases between them. The germline V gene encodes CDR1 MNHEY and CDR2 SVGAGI. The CDR3 totals 13 residues. The CDR3 nucleotides are TGTGCCAGCACCCGGGGGTACCAAGAGACCCAGTACTTC. Encoded protein: CASTRGYQETQYF.

There are a few counts of this clonotype. In DNA form, the CDR3 reads TGCAGTGCTAAATCGGGGGCAGTTAATTCACCCCTCCACTTT. Translation gives CSAKSGAVNSPLHF. The chain uses TRBV20-1 and TRBJ1-6; maybe TRBD1 (6 bases). The CDR3 runs 14 residues. Trimming took off 4 bases at V and 6 bases at J, with 13 bases between the two ends. Germline loops: CDR1 DFQATT, CDR2 SNEGSKA (reference sequence).

The chain has TRBV6-5 and TRBJ1-1; D ambiguous. The CDR3 has 14 residues. V lost 5 bases to trimming and J lost 1 base, with 11 bases between them. CDR1 and CDR2 (germline): MNHEY, SVGAGI. For the CDR3, the DNA is TGTGCCAGCAGTGGCGTGGTGGGGAACACTGAAGCTTTCTTT. Protein: CASSGVVGNTEAFF.

The sample holds many counts of this clonotype. The chain carries TRBV7-2 and TRBJ2-5; possible D gene TRBD1, 6 bases. Trimming shortened V by 3 bases and J by 1 base, and 9 bases separated the two germline ends. The CDR3 length is 14 residues. The V gene's germline CDR1 is SGHTA and CDR2 FQGNSA. The CDR3 sequence is CASSFGQFQETQYF. In DNA, the CDR3 is TGTGCCAGCAGCTTCGGACAGTTCCAAGAGACCCAGTACTTC.

This clonotype was observed at least ten times. This chain links TRBV14 with TRBJ1-6; D unclear. This CDR3 is 18 amino acids long. V lost 3 bases and J lost 9, with 24 bases in between. Germline V lookup: CDR1 SGHDN, CDR2 FVKESK. The DNA for the CDR3 is TGTGCCAGCAGCCACTACAGTCCCGGCGATAGAGTGCGTTCACCCCTCCACTTT. Its translation: CASSHYSPGDRVRSPLHF.

This clonotype was counted between two and nine times. The chain links TRBV20-1 to TRBJ2-1, with 13 bases matching TRBD2. V lost 7 bases and J lost 8; bases outside the gene matches: 8. Germline lookup yields CDR1 DFQATT and CDR2 SNEGSKA (reference sequence). CDR3 length: 14 amino acids. The CDR3 loop is CSGATSGGIDEQFF. The CDR3 nucleotides are TGCAGTGGCGCGACTAGCGGGGGGATCGATGAGCAGTTCTTC.

As to this clonotype: The DNA is left out, because the CDR3 cannot be placed on it with certainty; the CDR3 is given as TCRdb lists it. The gene calls are TRBV18 and TRBJ1-2; TRBD1 was called by the table and not checked on the DNA. Germline V lookup: CDR1 KGHSH, CDR2 LQKENI. The CDR3 length is 16 residues, termini included. The CDR3 protein is CASSPSVQDRGYGYTF.

This clonotype showed up many times. V gene TRBV11-2 combines with J gene TRBJ2-7; 7 bases are shared with TRBD1. The ends lost 5 bases at V and 0 bases at J; junction bases unmatched: 7. CDR3 length: 15 amino acids. CDR1 and CDR2 (germline): SGHAT, FQNNGV. CDR3 in amino acids: CASSTATGTSYEQYF. The CDR3 DNA is TGTGCCAGCAGCACTGCGACAGGGACCTCCTACGAGCAGTACTTC.

V is TRBV5-1 and J is TRBJ2-5; D is possibly TRBD2 (6 bases). V lost 0 bases and J lost 1, with 10 bases in between. Germline CDR1 SGHRS, CDR2 YFSETQ. This CDR3 spans 15 amino acids. CDR3 in DNA: TGCGCCAGCAGCTTGGCGCGGGGCGGCCAAGAGACCCAGTACTTC. Amino acid sequence: CASSLARGGQETQYF. The full variable domain, in which reference TRBV5-1 and TRBJ2-5 provide the parts outside the CDR3, is KAGVTQTPRYLIKTRGQQVTLSCSPISGHRSVSWYQQTPGQGLQFLFEYFSETQRNKGNFPGRFSGRQFSNSRSEMNVSTLELGDSALYLCASSLARGGQETQYFGPGTRLLVL.

The chain couples TRBV5-4 to TRBJ2-2; D not certain. V was cut by 1 base and J by 1 base, with 2 bases left in between. The CDR3 sequence is 13 residues long. Germline V gives CDR1 SGHNT, CDR2 YYREEE (reference sequence). CDR3 sequence (DNA): TGTGCCAGCAGCTTGTTGAACACCGGGGAGCTGTTTTTT. Its protein product is CASSLLNTGELFF.

This clonotype was found many times. The chain links TRBV3-1 to TRBJ2-7; the D gene is possibly TRBD1 (6 bases). The CDR3 is 14 amino acids. Deletions cut 8 bases from V and 5 bases from J, with 19 bases between. CDR1 and CDR2 (germline): LGHDT, YNNKEL (reference sequence). CDR3 amino acids: CASAPETGPNEQYF. The CDR3 DNA is TGTGCCAGCGCGCCCGAGACAGGCCCCAACGAGCAGTACTTC.

This clonotype was seen only a few times. This chain connects TRBV29-1 to TRBJ1-2; 7 nucleotides line up with TRBD1. The trim removed 1 base at V and 0 bases at J, leaving 8 bases unmatched. This CDR3 is 16 amino acids long. Germline lookup yields CDR1 SQVTM and CDR2 ANQGSEA. CDR3 in amino acids: CSVEGPDRDPNYGYTF. The CDR3 nucleotides are TGCAGCGTTGAAGGCCCCGACAGGGACCCTAACTATGGCTACACCTTC.

The CDR3: CASSLITGANYGYTF. DNA for the CDR3: TGCGCCAGCAGCTTGATCACGGGGGCGAACTATGGCTACACCTTC. This sequence joins TRBV5-1 and TRBJ1-2; D perhaps matches TRBD1 (6 bases). Germline V gives CDR1 SGHRS, CDR2 YFSETQ. This CDR3 region has 15 residues. V dropped 1 base and J dropped 2 bases, with 12 bases sitting between them.

Written as DNA, the CDR3 is TGTGCCAGCAGTTACTCAAGCGGGGCCGCCTACAATGAGCAGTTCTTC. It specifies CASSYSSGAAYNEQFF. The V and J genes are TRBV6-5 and TRBJ2-1, with TRBD2 matching 7 bases. Germline CDR1 reads MNHEY; CDR2 reads SVGAGI. This CDR3 region has 16 residues. The trim removed 0 bases at V and 2 bases at J, leaving 4 bases unmatched.

This clonotype was recorded many times. The chain has TRBV15 and TRBJ1-6; D ambiguous. The CDR3 is 17 residues long. CDR1 is LNHNV, CDR2 YYDKDF, per germline (reference sequence). The germline V and J ends were trimmed by 0 bases and 0 bases, with 9 bases remaining between them. The CDR3 loop reads CATSRDSGSSYNSPLHF. In DNA form, the CDR3 reads TGTGCCACCAGCAGAGATTCCGGGAGCTCCTATAATTCACCCCTCCACTTT.

The chain carries TRBV14 and TRBJ1-2; D is perhaps TRBD1 (5 bases). The V end was cut by 4 bases, the J end by 0 bases, with 12 bases between. Germline CDR1 SGHDN, CDR2 FVKESK. The CDR3 totals 15 residues. This chain's CDR3 is CASSRPGGSNYGYTF. For the CDR3, the DNA is TGTGCCAGCAGCCGGCCCGGGGGATCTAACTATGGCTACACCTTC.

This clonotype has only a few counts. V and J are TRBV19 and TRBJ2-1, with 9 bases that match TRBD1. CDR1 is LNHDA and CDR2 is SQIVND in the germline V gene (reference sequence). V lost 7 bases and J lost 1; bases outside the gene matches: 5. The CDR3 extends over 15 amino acids. CDR3 nucleotide sequence: TGTGCCAGTAAATCAGGACAGGGGTCCTACAATGAGCAGTTCTTC. Its protein is CASKSGQGSYNEQFF.

The sample holds many counts of this clonotype. The rearrangement links TRBV6-1 to TRBJ1-2; no clear D. Trimming pared 0 bases from V and 4 bases from J, leaving 18 bases between. Germline V gene data show CDR1 as MNHNS and CDR2 as SASEGT. This CDR3 region has 17 residues. CDR3 bases: TGTGCCAGCAGTGAAGCCTCCAACGAAGGCAGGCTCTATGGCTACACCTTC. Its translation: CASSEASNEGRLYGYTF.

This clonotype was observed a few times. The chain combines TRBV7-2 with TRBJ2-1; TRBD1 or TRBD2 may be the D gene (6 bases each). The CDR3 contains 18 residues. V was clipped by 5 bases and J by 2 bases, with 22 bases between them. Germline lookup yields CDR1 SGHTA and CDR2 FQGNSA. This CDR3 is CASSPSSGASLPYNEQFF. CDR3 nucleotide sequence: TGTGCCAGCAGCCCTTCGTCGGGGGCTAGCTTGCCCTACAATGAGCAGTTCTTC. The variable domain in full, with the rest retrieved from reference TRBV7-2 and TRBJ2-1, is GAGVSQSPSNKVTEKGKDVELRCDPISGHTALYWYRQSLGQGLEFLIYFQGNSAPDKSGLPSDRFSAERTGGSVSTLTIQRTQQEDSAVYLCASSPSSGASLPYNEQFFGPGTRLTVL.